This record looks at one TCR beta chain sequence and its context. The antigen remains undetermined. This specimen belongs to a study of human T cells and chemical hapten exposure. In TCRdb, the RACE reads were re-called with MiXCR into one record per CDR3 protein. The sample consists of 200,000 to 300,000 distinct CDR3 sequences, about 9% of them appearing once. The time point here: pre-sensitization, week 0. Treatment in this sample: therapeutic diphenylcyclopropenone sensitization with weekly scalp DPC. The donor pool consisted of alopecia patients aged 18 to 70 years, considered suitable for DPC. The study's findings and limits: Following DPC sensitization, TCRs present above 1 in 1000 frequency showed no change. Every donor had alopecia, and their immune response may therefore differ from healthy people's. Counts of TCRs expanded at PT1 correlated positively with patch test score.

This TCR derives from a woman aged 40 to 50 with alopecia areata. Some clones in this sample may be carry-over from other donors' samples. The specimen was whole blood, collected in connection with sensitization to the hapten diphenylcyclopropenone (DPC).

As DNA, the CDR3 is TGCAGCGCCAATCCTAGCACAGATACGCAGTATTTT. This encodes CSANPSTDTQYF. The rearrangement uses TRBV29-1 and TRBJ2-3; D is ambiguous. The CDR3 consists of 12 residues. CDR1 is SQVTM and CDR2 is ANQGSEA in the germline V gene. Between the trimmed V and J ends, which lost 7 bases and 0 bases, there was a span of 8 bases.